This is a list of T cell receptor beta chains from one sample in a study of blood T cell repertoires in COVID-19. Clones were read by immunoSEQ multiplex PCR, and TCRdb kept only the in-frame ones, dropping some. The data hold approximately 460,000 clones, with roughly nine tenths observed a single time. Sequencing was carried out using peripheral blood. The source of these receptors is a man between 18 and 35 years old with COVID-19, enrolled during active disease. Each CDR3 is given with its conserved first and last residue. A D gene is named only where the DNA matches it firmly. Size is stated for part of the rows, as once, few or many counts, or as a class when the clone is expanded.

abundance | j_gene | d_gene | v_gene | CDR3aa | CDR3nt
. | TRBJ2-1 | TRBD2 | TRBV9 | CASSPRTSGKNEQFF | TGTGCCAGCAGCCCGAGGACTAGCGGGAAGAATGAGCAGTTCTTC
. | TRBJ1-2 | TRBD1 | TRBV7-9 | CASSLAGQGISGYTF | TGTGCCAGCAGCTTAGCTGGACAGGGAATCTCTGGCTACACCTTC
. | TRBJ1-2 | TRBD1 | TRBV3-1/TRBV3-2 | CASSPGPSTGSGYTF | TGTGCCAGCAGCCCCGGGCCTTCGACAGGGTCTGGCTACACCTTC
. | TRBJ2-2 | TRBD2 | TRBV7-9 | CASSGTSGSLTGELFF | TGTGCCAGCAGCGGGACTAGCGGGAGTCTCACCGGGGAGCTGTTTTTT
once | TRBJ2-5 | TRBD2 | TRBV13 | CASSPRGGSGRQETQYF | TGTGCCAGCAGCCCCCGCGGCGGTAGCGGGAGGCAAGAGACCCAGTACTTC
few | TRBJ2-7 | . | TRBV5-6 | CASSSKQGRYEQYF | TGTGCCAGCAGCTCCAAACAGGGACGATACGAGCAGTACTTC
many | TRBJ1-1 | TRBD1 | TRBV11-2 | CASSLNRGTEAFF | TGTGCCAGCAGCCTAAACAGGGGAACTGAAGCTTTCTTT
once | TRBJ2-1 | . | TRBV6-1 | CASRGLSGYNEQFF | TGTGCCAGCAGGGGCCTTAGCGGTTACAATGAGCAGTTCTTC
. | TRBJ2-7 | . | TRBV5-1 | CASSLDVRARAEQYF | TGCGCCAGCAGCTTGGACGTGCGGGCGCGGGCCGAGCAGTACTTC
many | TRBJ2-1 | TRBD2 | TRBV13 | CASSSLTASGGAPEQFF | TGTGCCAGCAGCTCCCTCACGGCTAGCGGGGGGGCCCCTGAGCAGTTCTTC
. | TRBJ2-3 | TRBD2 | TRBV2 | CASNPSGMTDTQYF | TGTGCCAGCAATCCTAGCGGGATGACAGATACGCAGTATTTT
. | TRBJ2-7 | TRBD2 | TRBV27 | CASSLLGGGTSRHEQYF | TGTGCCAGCAGTTTACTTGGGGGTGGGACTAGTCGCCACGAGCAGTACTTC
. | TRBJ2-5 | . | TRBV2 | CASSGRGGPLETQYF | TGTGCCAGCAGTGGAAGGGGTGGACCGTTAGAGACCCAGTACTTC
. | TRBJ1-1 | . | TRBV2 | CASSVDSGADTEAFF | TGTGCCAGCAGTGTGGATTCAGGGGCGGACACTGAAGCTTTCTTT
. | TRBJ2-1 | . | TRBV5-4 | CASSLALAEANNEQFF | TGTGCCAGCAGCTTGGCTTTGGCGGAGGCAAACAATGAGCAGTTCTTC
. | TRBJ1-2 | . | TRBV19 | CASSLAGPGGYTF | TGTGCCAGTAGCTTGGCGGGCCCGGGTGGCTACACCTTC
once | TRBJ2-5 | TRBD1 | TRBV12-3/TRBV12-4 | CASSNRGQETQYF | TGTGCCAGCAGTAACAGGGGGCAAGAGACCCAGTACTTC
. | TRBJ2-5 | . | TRBV20-1 | CSASKPGETQYF | TGCAGTGCTAGTAAGCCGGGGGAGACCCAGTACTTC
. | TRBJ2-7 | . | TRBV27 | CASSRRAWEQYF | TGTGCCAGCAGCCGGAGGGCCTGGGAGCAGTACTTC
once | TRBJ2-3 | TRBD2 | TRBV6-5 | CASRLAGTTDTQYF | TGTGCCAGCAGGCTAGCGGGGACCACAGATACGCAGTATTTT
. | TRBJ1-1 | . | TRBV19 | CASTTGRNTEAFF | TGTGCCAGTACTACCGGGAGGAACACTGAAGCTTTCTTT
. | TRBJ2-5 | TRBD2 | TRBV7-2 | CASSIAGAQETQYF | TGTGCCAGCAGTATAGCGGGAGCACAAGAGACCCAGTACTTC
. | TRBJ2-7 | . | TRBV12-3/TRBV12-4 | CASRYSGTLEQYF | TGTGCCAGCAGGTATTCCGGGACTTTGGAGCAGTACTTC
. | TRBJ2-2 | TRBD1 | TRBV19 | CASRTGVATGELFF | TGTGCCAGTAGAACAGGGGTGGCCACCGGGGAGCTGTTTTTT
few | TRBJ1-1 | . | TRBV19 | CASSTSGSTEAFF | TGTGCCAGTAGTACATCAGGCAGCACTGAAGCTTTCTTT
. | TRBJ2-3 | . | TRBV5-1 | CASSLNRLAGTDTQYF | TGCGCCAGCAGCTTGAACCGGCTAGCCGGCACAGATACGCAGTATTTT
once | TRBJ2-1 | . | TRBV9 | CASSVQLATSEQFF | TGTGCCAGCAGCGTACAGTTAGCCACCAGCGAGCAGTTCTTC
. | TRBJ2-3 | . | TRBV4-1 | CASSQGPGSTDTQYF | TGCGCCAGCAGCCAAGGACCGGGGAGCACAGATACGCAGTATTTT
once | TRBJ1-5 | . | TRBV19 | CASKGEGNQPQHF | TGTGCCAGTAAGGGGGAAGGCAATCAGCCCCAGCATTTT
. | TRBJ2-7 | . | TRBV5-4 | CASSTGTSGEQYF | TGTGCCAGCAGCACTGGCACTTCGGGGGAGCAGTACTTC
. | TRBJ2-3 | TRBD2 | TRBV5-4 | CASSFSGRYTDTQYF | TGTGCCAGCAGCTTCAGCGGGAGGTACACAGATACGCAGTATTTT
. | TRBJ2-3 | TRBD2 | TRBV5-1 | CASSPAPILAGGGPDTQYF | TGCGCCAGCAGCCCAGCCCCCATCCTAGCGGGAGGAGGCCCAGATACGCAGTATTTT
. | TRBJ2-3 | TRBD2 | TRBV4-2 | CASSQDLGFGTSATDTQYF | TGTGCCAGCAGCCAAGATTTGGGATTCGGGACTAGCGCCACAGATACGCAGTATTTT
. | TRBJ2-2 | TRBD2 | TRBV5-4 | CASSLPSGNTGELFF | TGTGCCAGCAGCTTGCCTAGCGGTAACACCGGGGAGCTGTTTTTT